The rows below give T cell receptor beta chains drawn from one sample of a study of blood T cell repertoires in COVID-19. Produced via immunoSEQ multiplex PCR; TCRdb's table is partial and in-frame only. Of approximately 100,000 clones listed, 80% to 90% were seen once; the top ten hold 2.7%. The specimen sequenced was PBMCs or T cells enriched from blood (not recorded which). The receptors were sampled from a woman between 50 and 59 years old who had recovered from COVID-19. Each CDR3 is given with its conserved first and last residue. The D gene is left open where the match is weak. The size field is filled for only some rows; it gives once, few, many or a size class.

clone size: -; J gene: TRBJ2-2; V gene: TRBV28; D gene: TRBD1; CDR3 protein: CASSPPGQGRTGELFF; CDR3 DNA: TGTGCCAGCAGCCCCCCCGGACAGGGACGCACCGGGGAGCTGTTTTTT
clone size: -; J gene: TRBJ1-6; V gene: TRBV19; D gene: TRBD1; CDR3 protein: CASNPGTGYNSPLHF; CDR3 DNA: TGTGCCAGTAACCCTGGGACAGGTTATAATTCACCCCTCCACTTT
clone size: -; J gene: TRBJ2-1; V gene: TRBV3-1/TRBV3-2; D gene: TRBD2; CDR3 protein: CASRPIAGGGSEQFF; CDR3 DNA: TGTGCCAGCAGGCCCATAGCGGGAGGTGGAAGTGAGCAGTTCTTC
clone size: -; J gene: TRBJ2-7; V gene: TRBV9; D gene: -; CDR3 protein: CASSVGSGVGAYEQYF; CDR3 DNA: TGTGCCAGCAGCGTAGGGTCAGGGGTTGGTGCCTACGAGCAGTACTTC
clone size: -; J gene: TRBJ2-2; V gene: TRBV9; D gene: -; CDR3 protein: CASSVVLGVGELFF; CDR3 DNA: TGTGCCAGCAGCGTAGTTTTAGGAGTCGGGGAGCTGTTTTTT
clone size: -; J gene: TRBJ1-4; V gene: TRBV4-2; D gene: -; CDR3 protein: CASSQSLRGGVGDNEKLFF; CDR3 DNA: TGTGCCAGCAGCCAGAGCCTGAGAGGGGGGGTAGGGGATAATGAAAAACTGTTTTTT
clone size: -; J gene: TRBJ2-7; V gene: TRBV7-9; D gene: -; CDR3 protein: CASSLRDRHYEQYF; CDR3 DNA: TGTGCCAGCAGCCTCCGAGACAGGCACTACGAGCAGTACTTC
clone size: -; J gene: TRBJ2-2; V gene: TRBV2; D gene: TRBD2; CDR3 protein: CASSARLAGGLGELFF; CDR3 DNA: TGTGCCAGCAGCGCAAGACTAGCGGGAGGTCTCGGGGAGCTGTTTTTT
clone size: few; J gene: TRBJ2-2; V gene: TRBV10-3; D gene: TRBD2; CDR3 protein: CAISESPAGDAGELFF; CDR3 DNA: TGTGCCATCAGTGAGTCTCCAGCGGGGGACGCCGGGGAGCTGTTTTTT
clone size: -; J gene: TRBJ2-2; V gene: TRBV5-1; D gene: -; CDR3 protein: CASSKNAGANTGELFF; CDR3 DNA: TGCGCCAGCAGCAAGAACGCGGGCGCGAACACCGGGGAGCTGTTTTTT
clone size: -; J gene: TRBJ2-2; V gene: TRBV5-1; D gene: TRBD2; CDR3 protein: CASSLGSSGNPGELFF; CDR3 DNA: TGCGCCAGCAGCTTGGGATCTAGCGGGAACCCCGGGGAGCTGTTTTTT
clone size: few; J gene: TRBJ1-2; V gene: TRBV7-3; D gene: TRBD1; CDR3 protein: CASSPGGATYGYTF; CDR3 DNA: TGTGCCAGCAGCCCAGGGGGCGCGACCTATGGCTACACCTTC
clone size: -; J gene: TRBJ1-4; V gene: TRBV10-1; D gene: -; CDR3 protein: CASSESGQINEKLFF; CDR3 DNA: TGCGCCAGCAGTGAGTCTGGGCAGATAAATGAAAAACTGTTTTTT
clone size: -; J gene: TRBJ2-7; V gene: TRBV5-6; D gene: TRBD1; CDR3 protein: CASSLAGGEGAYEQYF; CDR3 DNA: TGTGCCAGCAGCTTGGCAGGGGGAGAGGGGGCCTACGAGCAGTACTTC
clone size: -; J gene: TRBJ2-3; V gene: TRBV24-1; D gene: -; CDR3 protein: CATSEAGYSGTDTQYF; CDR3 DNA: TGTGCCACCAGTGAAGCAGGGTATAGTGGCACAGATACGCAGTATTTT
clone size: -; J gene: TRBJ2-1; V gene: TRBV3-1/TRBV3-2; D gene: TRBD2; CDR3 protein: CASSQDMGSGTWQFF; CDR3 DNA: TGTGCCAGCAGCCAAGATATGGGTAGCGGGACGTGGCAGTTCTTC
clone size: once; J gene: TRBJ2-1; V gene: TRBV28; D gene: -; CDR3 protein: CASGSSSYNEQFF; CDR3 DNA: TGTGCCAGCGGGAGTAGCTCCTACAATGAGCAGTTCTTC
clone size: -; J gene: TRBJ2-1; V gene: TRBV24-1; D gene: TRBD2; CDR3 protein: CATSDFVFSREGSYNEQFF; CDR3 DNA: TGTGCCACCAGTGATTTTGTGTTCTCGCGGGAGGGTTCCTACAATGAGCAGTTCTTC
clone size: -; J gene: TRBJ2-2; V gene: TRBV10-3; D gene: TRBD2; CDR3 protein: CAISEEAGGSTGELFF; CDR3 DNA: TGTGCCATCAGTGAAGAAGCGGGGGGGTCCACCGGGGAGCTGTTTTTT
clone size: -; J gene: TRBJ1-3; V gene: TRBV4-2; D gene: -; CDR3 protein: CASSQTSTGSGNTIYF; CDR3 DNA: TGTGCCAGCAGCCAAACCTCGACAGGCTCTGGAAACACCATATATTTT
clone size: once; J gene: TRBJ1-2; V gene: TRBV14; D gene: -; CDR3 protein: CASSQTKGGYYGYTF; CDR3 DNA: TGTGCCAGCAGCCAGACGAAGGGGGGGTACTATGGCTACACCTTC
clone size: -; J gene: TRBJ1-1; V gene: TRBV11-2; D gene: -; CDR3 protein: CASSPRTANTEAFF; CDR3 DNA: TGTGCCAGCAGCCCACGGACAGCGAACACTGAAGCTTTCTTT
clone size: -; J gene: TRBJ1-1; V gene: TRBV4-1; D gene: -; CDR3 protein: CASSQDTGYSMTEAFF; CDR3 DNA: TGCGCCAGCAGCCAAGATACAGGGTATAGTATGACTGAAGCTTTCTTT
clone size: -; J gene: TRBJ1-1; V gene: TRBV12-3/TRBV12-4; D gene: -; CDR3 protein: CASSPQVTEAFF; CDR3 DNA: TGTGCCAGCAGTCCCCAGGTCACTGAAGCTTTCTTT
clone size: -; J gene: TRBJ2-2; V gene: TRBV5-5; D gene: TRBD1; CDR3 protein: CASSLAGTANTGELFF; CDR3 DNA: TGTGCCAGCAGCCTAGCCGGGACAGCGAACACCGGGGAGCTGTTTTTT
clone size: -; J gene: TRBJ1-2; V gene: TRBV6-6; D gene: -; CDR3 protein: CASSAKGGYGYTF; CDR3 DNA: TGTGCCAGCAGTGCGAAAGGCGGCTATGGCTACACCTTC
clone size: few; J gene: TRBJ2-5; V gene: TRBV7-9; D gene: TRBD2; CDR3 protein: CASSSSGRRETQYF; CDR3 DNA: TGTGCCAGCAGCTCTAGCGGGAGAAGAGAGACCCAGTACTTC
clone size: -; J gene: TRBJ2-5; V gene: TRBV18; D gene: TRBD2; CDR3 protein: CASSPPLAGVETQYF; CDR3 DNA: TGTGCCAGCTCACCGCCACTAGCGGGGGTAGAGACCCAGTACTTC
clone size: -; J gene: TRBJ2-2; V gene: TRBV19; D gene: -; CDR3 protein: CASRGDKNTGELFF; CDR3 DNA: TGTGCCAGTAGGGGGGACAAGAACACCGGGGAGCTGTTTTTT
clone size: -; J gene: TRBJ2-1; V gene: TRBV5-1; D gene: TRBD2; CDR3 protein: CASQTSATYNEQFF; CDR3 DNA: TGCGCCAGCCAAACTAGCGCGACCTACAATGAGCAGTTCTTC
clone size: -; J gene: TRBJ2-1; V gene: TRBV19; D gene: -; CDR3 protein: CASSIGPSSYNEQFF; CDR3 DNA: TGTGCCAGTAGTATAGGGCCAAGCTCCTACAATGAGCAGTTCTTC
clone size: -; J gene: TRBJ2-6; V gene: TRBV19; D gene: -; CDR3 protein: CASYYSGANVLTF; CDR3 DNA: TGTGCCTCCTACTACTCTGGGGCCAACGTCCTGACTTTC
clone size: -; J gene: TRBJ2-7; V gene: TRBV19; D gene: -; CDR3 protein: CASSIGVGGEQYF; CDR3 DNA: TGTGCCAGTAGTATTGGCGTTGGAGGGGAGCAGTACTTC
clone size: -; J gene: TRBJ1-2; V gene: TRBV7-2; D gene: -; CDR3 protein: CASSLTQLANYGYTF; CDR3 DNA: TGTGCCAGCAGCTTAACTCAGCTAGCTAACTATGGCTACACCTTC
clone size: -; J gene: TRBJ1-1; V gene: TRBV5-1; D gene: -; CDR3 protein: CASSFGGASTGTEAFF; CDR3 DNA: TGCGCCAGCAGCTTTGGGGGGGCCTCGACGGGTACTGAAGCTTTCTTT
clone size: -; J gene: TRBJ2-3; V gene: TRBV3-1/TRBV3-2; D gene: TRBD2; CDR3 protein: CASSRLGGGTTDTQYF; CDR3 DNA: TGTGCCAGCAGCCGGCTCGGCGGGGGGACCACAGATACGCAGTATTTT
clone size: -; J gene: TRBJ1-6; V gene: TRBV5-4; D gene: TRBD1; CDR3 protein: CASSRREGAGSPLHF; CDR3 DNA: TGTGCCAGCAGCCGACGGGAGGGGGCAGGATCACCCCTCCACTTT
clone size: -; J gene: TRBJ1-4; V gene: TRBV6-2/TRBV6-3; D gene: -; CDR3 protein: CASSSGGTREKLFF; CDR3 DNA: TGTGCCAGCAGTTCCGGGGGGACGCGAGAAAAACTGTTTTTT
clone size: -; J gene: TRBJ2-1; V gene: TRBV30; D gene: TRBD1; CDR3 protein: CAWSNRGPEFF; CDR3 DNA: TGTGCCTGGAGTAACAGGGGGCCTGAGTTCTTC
clone size: -; J gene: TRBJ2-5; V gene: TRBV5-8; D gene: TRBD1; CDR3 protein: CASSIRDRVETQYF; CDR3 DNA: TGTGCCAGCAGCATCCGGGACAGGGTAGAGACCCAGTACTTC
clone size: -; J gene: TRBJ2-1; V gene: TRBV4-2; D gene: TRBD2; CDR3 protein: CASSQVSGLGYNEQFF; CDR3 DNA: TGTGCCAGCAGCCAAGTCTCGGGACTAGGCTACAATGAGCAGTTCTTC
clone size: -; J gene: TRBJ1-1; V gene: TRBV28; D gene: TRBD1; CDR3 protein: CASSAPGQVDTEAFF; CDR3 DNA: TGTGCCAGCAGTGCACCGGGACAGGTAGACACTGAAGCTTTCTTT
clone size: -; J gene: TRBJ2-2; V gene: TRBV5-5; D gene: -; CDR3 protein: CASSPMTRQVAGELFF; CDR3 DNA: TGTGCCAGCAGCCCAATGACACGGCAAGTCGCCGGGGAGCTGTTTTTT
clone size: -; J gene: TRBJ2-7; V gene: TRBV5-5; D gene: -; CDR3 protein: CASMIQVNSYEQYF; CDR3 DNA: TGTGCCAGCATGATACAGGTGAACTCCTACGAGCAGTACTTC
clone size: -; J gene: TRBJ2-1; V gene: TRBV19; D gene: TRBD2; CDR3 protein: CASSRLAGEIRDEQFF; CDR3 DNA: TGTGCCAGTAGTAGACTAGCGGGGGAGATAAGGGATGAGCAGTTCTTC
clone size: -; J gene: TRBJ2-3; V gene: TRBV7-2; D gene: TRBD2; CDR3 protein: CASTGTSGGDTQYF; CDR3 DNA: TGTGCCAGCACCGGGACTAGCGGGGGCGATACGCAGTATTTT
clone size: -; J gene: TRBJ2-7; V gene: TRBV5-6; D gene: TRBD1; CDR3 protein: CASSLAVGTGAYEQYF; CDR3 DNA: TGTGCCAGCAGCTTGGCCGTTGGGACAGGGGCCTACGAGCAGTACTTC
clone size: -; J gene: TRBJ2-7; V gene: TRBV28; D gene: -; CDR3 protein: CASSFRGPTYEQYF; CDR3 DNA: TGTGCCAGCAGTTTCCGGGGTCCCACCTACGAGCAGTACTTC